Listed below are T cell receptor beta chains from one sample, sequenced in a study of cytomegalovirus exposure and HLA in healthy donors. The method was immunoSEQ multiplex PCR; TCRdb's version includes in-frame clones alone and lacks a portion of them. The table shows some 160,000 clones, with over 60% occurring only once. The sample was PBMCs. Source of these receptors: a woman in her thirties in good health and CMV-seronegative. Each CDR3 is given with its conserved first and last residue. Fields, in order: D gene, V gene, clone size, J gene, CDR3 DNA, CDR3 protein. D genes are given only for firm matches. Size tells how often a clone was seen (once, few, many) or the class of an expanded clone, and some rows leave it out.

TRBD1	TRBV5-1	.	TRBJ2-3	TGCGCCAGCAGTCTTGGGACAGGGGCAGATACGCAGTATTTT	CASSLGTGADTQYF
.	TRBV6-5	.	TRBJ1-6	TGTGCCAGCAGTGAAGAACGGTTTTTCCTCCACTTT	CASSEERFFLHF
.	TRBV6-6	.	TRBJ2-2	TGTGCCAGCAGTTACTCGCAAGGGGAGGCCGGGGAGCTGTTTTTT	CASSYSQGEAGELFF
TRBD1	TRBV6-1	.	TRBJ2-7	TGTGCCAGCAGTGATCGACAGGGGGCCCACTACGAGCAGTACTTC	CASSDRQGAHYEQYF
.	TRBV9	.	TRBJ2-7	TGTGCCAGCAGCGTTTCGGGACTCGCTAAGCACGAGCAGTACTTC	CASSVSGLAKHEQYF
.	TRBV15	.	TRBJ1-5	TGTGCCACCAGCAGACCATCTCAGCCCCAGCATTTT	CATSRPSQPQHF
.	TRBV6-4	.	TRBJ2-1	TGTGCCAGCAGTGACTCAGACAGCAATGAGCAGTTCTTC	CASSDSDSNEQFF
TRBD1	TRBV6-5	.	TRBJ2-7	TGTGCCAGCAGAGACAGGGGGATTTCCTACGAGCAGTACTTC	CASRDRGISYEQYF
TRBD1	TRBV30	.	TRBJ1-2	TGTGCCGGTCGCCGGCAGGGGGCGGGAAGGTATGGCTACACCTTC	CAGRRQGAGRYGYTF
TRBD1	TRBV5-4	few	TRBJ1-4	TGTGCCAGCAGCTCGGGACAGGGGGCGCATGAAAAACTGTTTTTT	CASSSGQGAHEKLFF
TRBD1	TRBV6-5	few	TRBJ1-3	TGTGCCGCTCGGGACAGCTACTCTGGAAACACCATATATTTT	CAARDSYSGNTIYF
.	TRBV2	.	TRBJ1-4	TGTGCCAGCAGTGTCATCCATGAAAAACTGTTTTTT	CASSVIHEKLFF
TRBD1	TRBV30	.	TRBJ1-2	TGTGCCTGGAGTGGGGACAGGGGAAGTAACTATGGCTACACCTTC	CAWSGDRGSNYGYTF
.	TRBV4-1	.	TRBJ1-5	TGCGCCAGCAGCCAAGATCGGGGGACTTTAGGCCAGCCCCAGCATTTT	CASSQDRGTLGQPQHF
.	TRBV6-5	once	TRBJ1-1	TGTGCCAGCAGTATCACAGGGTCAGGAAACACTGAAGCTTTCTTT	CASSITGSGNTEAFF
TRBD1	TRBV13	.	TRBJ1-2	TGTGCCAGCAGCACCCAGGGGGGCGGGTTAGGCTACACCTTC	CASSTQGGGLGYTF
TRBD1	TRBV27	.	TRBJ2-2	TGTGCCAGCAGTTTACCAGGGGGACGTAGGGCAGACGGCACCGGGGAGCTGTTTTTT	CASSLPGGRRADGTGELFF
TRBD1	TRBV7-2	.	TRBJ1-2	TGTGCCAGCAGCTCTGTCCCCCGGGACAGGGAGGGCTACACCTTC	CASSSVPRDREGYTF
TRBD2	TRBV29-1	.	TRBJ2-1	TGCAGCGTTGGGCCGGGGGGGGCCTACAATGAGCAGTTCTTC	CSVGPGGAYNEQFF
.	TRBV5-1	.	TRBJ1-5	TGCGCCAGCAGCTTGGGGGGGGGAAGTCAGCCCCAGCATTTT	CASSLGGGSQPQHF
.	TRBV19	.	TRBJ1-3	TGTGCCAGTAGTACCCCGGGAGGGGTCTCTGGAAACACCATATATTTT	CASSTPGGVSGNTIYF
.	TRBV10-2	.	TRBJ1-5	TGCGCCAGCAGTGGGGGAGGGGTAGCAGGTGGTAGCAATCAGCCCCAGCATTTT	CASSGGGVAGGSNQPQHF
.	TRBV27	few	TRBJ2-2	TGTGCCAGCAGCCCTGTTCCGAACACCGGGGAGCTGTTTTTT	CASSPVPNTGELFF
.	TRBV4-3	.	TRBJ2-6	TGCGCCAGCAGCCAAGTTTCTAGCCCTATCTCTGGGGCCAACGTCCTGACTTTC	CASSQVSSPISGANVLTF
.	TRBV6-5	once	TRBJ1-2	TGTGCCAGCACCGGGAACTATGGCTACACCTTC	CASTGNYGYTF
TRBD1	TRBV6-5	.	TRBJ1-2	TGTGCCAGCACCCGGGACAGCCAATTCTATGGCTACACCTTC	CASTRDSQFYGYTF
TRBD1	TRBV30	.	TRBJ1-2	TGTGCCTGGGAAAACAGGGGTCGGGGTGGCTACACCTTC	CAWENRGRGGYTF
.	TRBV5-1	.	TRBJ1-1	TGCGCCAGCAGCCTTCGAGACTGGAACACTGAAGCTTTCTTT	CASSLRDWNTEAFF
TRBD2	TRBV5-4	.	TRBJ2-1	TGTGCCAGCAGCCGCGGGACTAGCGGGGGGGAGAATGAGCAGTTCTTC	CASSRGTSGGENEQFF
.	TRBV18	.	TRBJ1-1	TGTGCCAGCACCCTAAATTTGAACACTGAAGCTTTCTTT	CASTLNLNTEAFF
TRBD1	TRBV7-2	.	TRBJ1-2	TGTGCCAGCAGCCCCACTTACCTCCGGGACAGCTATGGCTACACCTTC	CASSPTYLRDSYGYTF
TRBD1	TRBV7-2	.	TRBJ2-7	TGTGCCAGCAGCTTGGGCGGGGGACAGGGGATGAAGAAGCAGTACTTC	CASSLGGGQGMKKQYF
TRBD1	TRBV4-1	.	TRBJ1-1	TGCGCCAGCAGCCAGGCCGGGACAGGGTCGCTGACACATACTGAAGCTTTCTTT	CASSQAGTGSLTHTEAFF
TRBD2	TRBV7-8	medium-sized	TRBJ2-3	TGTGCCAGCAGCCCTACCGGGACTAGCGCAGATACGCAGTATTTT	CASSPTGTSADTQYF
.	TRBV6-1	.	TRBJ1-1	TGTGCCAGCAGCCTAAGGGGGTTACCTGAAGCTTTCTTT	CASSLRGLPEAFF